The subject of this entry is one T cell receptor beta chain. What it binds is unknown. The table came from immunoSEQ multiplex PCR; TCRdb's copy has only in-frame clones and leaves some out. Among some 1,000 clones listed, about 73% were seen once. J lost 5 bases, V lost 4 bases, and 11 bases had no gene match. The CDR3 consists of 15 residues. Germline V CDR1 and CDR2: SGDLS, YYNGEE. The sample is drawn from a study of siplizumab effects on memory and regulatory T cells. The mixed lymphocyte reaction cells were cocultured at 37°C for less than seven days. Sequencing used CFSE-low (dividing) CD8+ T cells sorted from an allogeneic mixed lymphocyte reaction. The chain couples TRBV9 to TRBJ2-5; 7 nucleotides agree with TRBD2. This receptor was taken from a human donor in good health; the cells came from an allogeneic mixed lymphocyte reaction. The CDR3 reads CASSLSIGTTETQYF. In nucleotides, the CDR3 is TGTGCCAGCAGCCTTTCTATCGGGACTACGGAGACCCAGTACTTC.